This T cell receptor (beta chain) was documented in a study of T cell responses to AZD1222 COVID-19 vaccine. Generated by immunoSEQ multiplex PCR, the TCRdb table keeps only in-frame clones and is missing some. The sample lists 150,000 or so clones, around 93% occurring once. Whole-study results and caveats: Two AZD1222 administrations were followed by greater Spike-specific TCR breadth and depth.

This CDR3 contains 17 residues. The V gene lost 3 bases and the J gene lost 0 bases, with 12 bases spanning the gap. Germline assignment: CDR1 SEHNR and CDR2 FQNEAQ (reference sequence). On this clone itself: Its antigen remains unidentified.

The chain has TRBV7-9 and TRBJ2-6, with D perhaps assigned TRBD1 or TRBD2 (6 bases each). The receptor's source is an adult who received the AZD1222 COVID-19 vaccine. Sequenced material: peripheral blood, taken 28 days after the second AZD1222 dose. The CDR3 DNA reads as TGTGCCAGCAGCTTCGGGGGCCTTCCCTCTGGGGCCAACGTCCTGACTTTC. This translates into CASSFGGLPSGANVLTF.